This paragraph covers one TCR beta chain sequence. The target antigen is unknown. The repertoire was sequenced with immunoSEQ multiplex PCR; TCRdb's copy has only in-frame clones and lacks some. The data hold 70,000 to 85,000 clones, with approximately 93% observed a single time. This sample was taken from a study of OX40 agonist ivuxolimab in advanced cancers. Study findings and constraints: At 0.1 to 3.0 mg/kg and by week 6, clonal expansion occurred in CD4+ and CD8+ blood T cells. Compared with CD4+, CD8+ T cells on average had more expanded clones.

Patients had blood sampled at baseline and again on cycle 4 day 1 and cycle 7 day 1. Germline V gene data show CDR1 as SEHNR and CDR2 as FQNEAQ (reference sequence). The CDR3 loop spans 14 amino acids. J gave up 1 base and V 5 bases, and 2 bases lay outside the gene matches. The V and J genes are TRBV7-9 and TRBJ2-5, with 9 nucleotides matching TRBD1. This clonotype was sampled from an adult with an advanced solid tumor such as melanoma, head and neck, liver or kidney cancer. Sequencing was performed on CD4+ or CD8+ T cells sorted from blood, taken in a trial of the OX40 agonist ivuxolimab. DNA of the CDR3: TGTGCCAGCAGCCCGGACAGGGGCCAAGAGACCCAGTACTTC. Its protein is CASSPDRGQETQYF.